What follows describes a single T cell receptor beta chain. Antigen unknown. Assay used: immunoSEQ multiplex PCR; TCRdb lists only in-frame clones, some missing. The sample has around 30,000 clones, 85% seen once. The V gene's germline CDR1 is SGHKS and CDR2 YYEKEE (reference sequence). The CDR3 covers 11 residues. V lost 4 bases to trimming and J lost 7 bases, with 8 bases between them. The data are from a study of monozygotic twins with cystic fibrosis. The study, taken as a whole, reports: Low clonality (median around 0.0096) suggested a mostly naive repertoire.

This TCR came from a girl aged 2-10 years with cystic fibrosis. Sequenced sample: blood. The chain employs TRBV5-5 and TRBJ1-1; D is uncertain. The CDR3 nucleotides are TGTGCCAGCAGCCGAGAGAGTGAAGCTTTCTTT. Translated, it gives CASSRESEAFF.